These 11 T cell receptor beta chains originate from one sample sequenced in a study of blood T cell repertoires in COVID-19. Clones were sequenced by immunoSEQ multiplex PCR, and TCRdb holds only the in-frame ones, with some missing. This table holds about 230,000 clones, roughly 86% found once. The sequencing sample was made of peripheral blood. Receptors were obtained from a woman aged 55 to 70 with acute or convalescent COVID-19.

The V and J genes are TRBV7-8 and TRBJ2-2; 7 nucleotides agree with TRBD1. CDR1 is SGHVS and CDR2 is FQNEAQ in the germline V gene. V lost 4 bases, J lost 0 bases, and 8 bases stayed unmatched. The CDR3 has 17 residues. The CDR3 region is CASSSLRTGSNTGELFF. The CDR3 DNA is TGTGCCAGCAGCTCCCTAAGGACAGGATCGAACACCGGGGAGCTGTTTTTT.

This clone occurred once. V usage is TRBV7-3 and J usage is TRBJ2-1, with 11 bases identical to TRBD2. Trimming at V came to 5 bases and at J to 7 bases, leaving 7 bases not matched to a gene. CDR3 length: 15 amino acids. Per the germline V gene, CDR1 is SGHTA and CDR2 is FQGTGA. The CDR3 coding sequence is TGTGCCAGCAGCACCTTAGCGGGGGGGCGGAATGAGCAGTTCTTC. Protein product: CASSTLAGGRNEQFF.

The chain links TRBV11-2 to TRBJ1-2; D unresolved. CDR1 and CDR2 from the germline V gene are SGHAT and FQNNGV. This CDR3 region has 15 residues. V was trimmed by 2 bases and J by 0 bases, leaving 10 bases between them. The CDR3 region is CASSLSVNPNYGYTF. In DNA, the CDR3 is TGTGCCAGCAGCTTATCGGTCAACCCTAACTATGGCTACACCTTC.

The chain joins TRBV9 to TRBJ2-1, with 8 bases aligning to TRBD2. Trimming cost V 4 bases and J 0 bases; bases outside gene matches: 3. Germline V gene sequence: CDR1 SGDLS, CDR2 YYNGEE. This CDR3 is 15 amino acids long. CDR3 coding DNA: TGTGCCAGCAGCCCCAGCGGGAGCTCCTACAATGAGCAGTTCTTC. Amino acid sequence: CASSPSGSSYNEQFF.

The genes are TRBV6-5 and TRBJ1-1, with D tentatively TRBD1 (5 bases). The V gene lost 2 bases and the J gene lost 1 base, with 14 bases spanning the gap. Germline CDR1 and CDR2: MNHEY and SVGAGI. The CDR3 consists of 16 residues. DNA for the CDR3: TGTGCCAGCAGTTACCGAGGGGCCGGGGGGAACACTGAAGCTTTCTTT. Translation: CASSYRGAGGNTEAFF.

This rearrangement joins TRBV20-1 to TRBJ1-2; possibly TRBD1 for D (6 bases). Germline CDR1 and CDR2: DFQATT and SNEGSKA (reference sequence). The germline V and J ends were trimmed by 5 bases and 7 bases, with 11 bases remaining between them. CDR3 size: 11 residues. The DNA of the CDR3 is TGCAGTGCTTCCAAGGGGGTTGGCTACACCTTC. Amino acids: CSASKGVGYTF.

J is TRBJ2-7 and V is TRBV11-2, with TRBD2 matching 12 bases. The V gene end was trimmed by 4 bases and the J gene end by 3 bases; junction bases not matched to a gene: 7. This CDR3 is 16 amino acids long. Looked up from germline, CDR1 is SGHAT and CDR2 is FQNNGV. The DNA for the CDR3 is TGTGCCAGCAGCTCCGGACTAGCGGGATCTCTCTACGAGCAGTACTTC. This codes for CASSSGLAGSLYEQYF.

The chain couples TRBV11-3 to TRBJ2-7, with D perhaps TRBD1 (6 bases). Looked up from germline, CDR1 is SGHNT and CDR2 is YENEEA. Trimming shortened V by 4 bases and J by 5 bases, and 15 bases separated the two germline ends. This CDR3 spans 14 amino acids. CDR3 DNA sequence: TGTGCCAGCAGCTCCGGGACATTTACCCACGAGCAGTACTTC. The encoded protein is CASSSGTFTHEQYF.

This chain joins TRBV6-2 or TRBV6-3 and TRBJ2-2; TRBD2 might be the D (5 bases). The CDR3 runs to 14 residues. Germline loops: CDR1 MNHEY, CDR2 SVGEGT. V was clipped by 2 bases and J by 2 bases, with 6 bases between them. Here the CDR3 reads CASSYSGNTGELFF. CDR3 in DNA: TGTGCCAGCAGTTACAGCGGAAACACCGGGGAGCTGTTTTTT.

J is TRBJ1-1 and V is TRBV30, with D uncertain. V shed 4 bases and J shed 5 bases, with 8 bases lying between them. Germline CDR1 is GTSNPN and CDR2 is SVGIG (reference sequence). The CDR3 contains 11 residues. In DNA form, the CDR3 reads TGTGCCTGGATTATTCGGACTGAAGCTTTCTTT. Translated, it gives CAWIIRTEAFF.

This clone has a single count. V gene TRBV9 combines with J gene TRBJ2-2; the D is unclear. The germline CDR1 and CDR2 sequences are SGDLS and YYNGEE. CDR3 size: 14 residues. V dropped 0 bases and J dropped 0 bases, with 3 bases sitting between them. CDR3 in amino acids: CASSVVANTGELFF. The CDR3 coding sequence is TGTGCCAGCAGCGTAGTCGCGAACACCGGGGAGCTGTTTTTT.